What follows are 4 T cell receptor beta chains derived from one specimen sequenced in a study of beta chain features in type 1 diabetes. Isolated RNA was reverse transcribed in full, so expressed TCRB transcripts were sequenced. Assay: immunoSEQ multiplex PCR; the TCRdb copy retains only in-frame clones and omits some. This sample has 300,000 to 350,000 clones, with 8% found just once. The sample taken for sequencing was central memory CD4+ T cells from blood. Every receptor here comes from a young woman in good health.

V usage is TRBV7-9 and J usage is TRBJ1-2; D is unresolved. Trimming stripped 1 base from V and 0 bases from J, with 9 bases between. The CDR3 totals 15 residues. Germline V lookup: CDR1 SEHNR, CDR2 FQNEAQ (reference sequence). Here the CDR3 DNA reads TGTGCCAGCAGCTTAGGTGGCAGGCCTAACTATGGCTACACCTTC. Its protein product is CASSLGGRPNYGYTF. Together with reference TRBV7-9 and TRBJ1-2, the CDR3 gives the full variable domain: DTGVSQNPRHKITKRGQNVTFRCDPISEHNRLYWYRQTLGQGPEFLTYFQNEAQLEKSRLLSDRFSAERPKGSFSTLEIQRTEQGDSAMYLCASSLGGRPNYGYTFGSGTRLTVV.

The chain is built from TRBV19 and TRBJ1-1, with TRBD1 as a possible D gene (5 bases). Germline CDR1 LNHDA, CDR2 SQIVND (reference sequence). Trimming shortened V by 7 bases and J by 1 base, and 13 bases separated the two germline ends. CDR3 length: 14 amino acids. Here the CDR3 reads CASTRGRKNTEAFF. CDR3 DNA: TGTGCCAGTACTAGGGGACGGAAGAACACTGAAGCTTTCTTT.

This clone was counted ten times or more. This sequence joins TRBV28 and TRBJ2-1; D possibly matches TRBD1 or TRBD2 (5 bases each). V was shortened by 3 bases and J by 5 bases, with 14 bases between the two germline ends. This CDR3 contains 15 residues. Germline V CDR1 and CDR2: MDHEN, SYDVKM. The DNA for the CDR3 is TGTGCCAGCAGTTTGCCCGGGACCTTTAACAATGAGCAGTTCTTC. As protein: CASSLPGTFNNEQFF.

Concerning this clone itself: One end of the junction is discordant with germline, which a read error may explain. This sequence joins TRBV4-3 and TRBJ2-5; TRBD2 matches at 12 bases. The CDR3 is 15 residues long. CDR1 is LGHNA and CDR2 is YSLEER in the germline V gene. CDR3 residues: CASSQDLTSGRPRNF. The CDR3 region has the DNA TGCGCCAGCAGCCAAGATCTAACTAGCGGGAGGCCCCGGAACTTC.